This TCR beta chain stems from a study of T cell repertoires in cytomegalovirus infection. Study background: Indications of both CMV infection and matching HLA type were provided by public TCR beta signatures.

Study-level results: Dominating the ex vivo response were HLA-C-restricted CMV-specific TCR beta clonotypes. Carriers of CMV and the relevant HLA type were discriminated by public TCR beta frequency.

This clonotype was observed at least ten times. Its antigen remains unidentified. TCRdb re-called the reads through MiXCR, storing one row per CDR3 protein. The top ten clones hold less than 9.5% of a sample with nearly 650,000 distinct CDR3 sequences, approximately 24% of them seen once. Trimming removed 4 bases from V and 5 bases from J, with 10 bases in between. There are 13 residues in the CDR3. Per germline, CDR1 MNHNS and CDR2 SASEGT. The V and J genes are TRBV6-1 and TRBJ2-3, with D possibly TRBD1 on 6 matching bases. Sequencing used CD8+ T cells from PBMCs. This sequence was found in a human donor in good health (CMV status not recorded). Some clones in this sample may be carry-over from other donors' samples. The CDR3 spells CASSGGLQDTQYF. In nucleotides, the CDR3 is TGTGCCAGCAGTGGGGGGCTTCAAGATACGCAGTATTTT.